This T cell receptor beta chain stems from a study of beta chain features in type 1 diabetes. This CDR3 contains 15 residues. Germline V CDR1 and CDR2: MGHDK, SYGVNS. Germline trimming cut 4 bases from V and 2 bases from J; bases unmatched to any gene: 5. Of the isolated RNA, all was reverse transcribed, and so the sequenced material was expressed TCRB transcripts. The table came from immunoSEQ multiplex PCR; TCRdb's copy has only in-frame clones and leaves some out. The table has under 300,000 clones, 25% to 35% seen once. This clone occurred a few times. Sequencing used central memory CD4+ T cells from blood. The sequence was collected from a man aged 30-40 years in good health. The chain uses TRBV25-1 and TRBJ2-3, with 8 bases fitting TRBD1. The CDR3 DNA reads as TGTGCCAGCAGTGCCGGGGACAGGATCACAGATACGCAGTATTTT. It translates to CASSAGDRITDTQYF. The full variable domain, in which reference TRBV25-1 and TRBJ2-3 provide the parts outside the CDR3, is EADIYQTPRYLVIGTGKKITLECSQTMGHDKMYWYQQDPGMELHLIHYSYGVNSTEKGDLSSESTVSRIRTEHFPLTLESARPSHTSQYLCASSAGDRITDTQYFGPGTRLTVL.